This T cell receptor (beta chain) was retrieved from a study of glioma-infiltrating T cells. Study-wide context: Low-grade gliomas were grade II; glioblastomas were grade IV at initial diagnosis. General study points: CDR3 overlap between tissue and blood was very small.

Germline-derived CDR1 and CDR2 are MNHEY and SVGEGT. This CDR3 contains 14 residues. The iRepertoire nested amplicon-rescue multiplex PCR amplified TCR alpha and beta CDR3s from RNA. One entry per CDR3 protein results from TCRdb running MiXCR on the multiplex PCR reads. The sample records 300,000 to 450,000 distinct CDR3 sequences, 41% being singletons. A remark on this clonotype: The antigen remains undetermined. A much larger clone lies one base from this, so it may be a read error.

Sequences were obtained from glioma tissue, nonneoplastic brain tissue, or PBMCs (not recorded which). The rearrangement joins TRBV6-2 or TRBV6-3 to TRBJ2-5, with D perhaps matching TRBD2 (6 bases). The TCR originated in a human donor with low-grade glioma or glioblastoma, undergoing nonglioma brain surgery, or in good health (not recorded which). CDR3 sequence reads: CASTYSTEEGTQYF. The CDR3 DNA follows: TGTGCCAGCACTTACTCGACGGAGGAGGGAACCCAGTACTTC.